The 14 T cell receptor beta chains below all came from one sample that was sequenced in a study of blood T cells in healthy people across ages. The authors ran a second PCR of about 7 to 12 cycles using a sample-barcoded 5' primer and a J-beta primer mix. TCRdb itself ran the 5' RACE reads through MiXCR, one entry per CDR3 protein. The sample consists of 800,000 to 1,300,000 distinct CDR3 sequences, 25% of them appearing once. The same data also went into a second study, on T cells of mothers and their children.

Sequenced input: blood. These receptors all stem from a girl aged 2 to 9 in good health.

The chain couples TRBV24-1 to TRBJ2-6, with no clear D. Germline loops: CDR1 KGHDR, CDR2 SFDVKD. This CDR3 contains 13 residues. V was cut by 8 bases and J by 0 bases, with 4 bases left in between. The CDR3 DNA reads TGTGCCACCAAGGGCTCTGGGGCCAACGTCCTGACTTTC. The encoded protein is CATKGSGANVLTF.

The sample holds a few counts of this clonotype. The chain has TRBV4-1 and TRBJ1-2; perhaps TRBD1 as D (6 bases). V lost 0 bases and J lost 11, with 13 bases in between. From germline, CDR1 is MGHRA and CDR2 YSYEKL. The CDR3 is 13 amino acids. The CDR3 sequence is CASSQEVQRGYTF. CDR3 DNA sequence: TGCGCCAGCAGCCAAGAGGTCCAGAGGGGGTACACCTTC.

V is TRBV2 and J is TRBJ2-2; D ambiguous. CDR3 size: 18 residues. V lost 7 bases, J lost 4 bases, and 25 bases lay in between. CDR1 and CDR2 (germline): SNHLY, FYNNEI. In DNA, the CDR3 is TGTGCCAGCAACCCTCGGGCCCCTAACACCCAACTCACCGGGGAGCTGTTTTTT. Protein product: CASNPRAPNTQLTGELFF.

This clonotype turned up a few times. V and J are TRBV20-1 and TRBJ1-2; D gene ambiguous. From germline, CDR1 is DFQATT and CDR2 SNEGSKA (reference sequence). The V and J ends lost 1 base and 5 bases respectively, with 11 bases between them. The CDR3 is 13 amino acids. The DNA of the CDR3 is TGCAGTGCTAGAGTTCCCGGTTTTTATGGCTACACCTTC. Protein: CSARVPGFYGYTF.

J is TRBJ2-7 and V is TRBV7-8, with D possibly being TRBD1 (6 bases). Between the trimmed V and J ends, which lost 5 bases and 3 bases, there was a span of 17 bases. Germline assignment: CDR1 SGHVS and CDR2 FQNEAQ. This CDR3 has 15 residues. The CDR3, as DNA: TGTGCCAGCAGCAAACACCAGGGGCCCAGCTACGAGCAGTACTTC. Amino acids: CASSKHQGPSYEQYF.

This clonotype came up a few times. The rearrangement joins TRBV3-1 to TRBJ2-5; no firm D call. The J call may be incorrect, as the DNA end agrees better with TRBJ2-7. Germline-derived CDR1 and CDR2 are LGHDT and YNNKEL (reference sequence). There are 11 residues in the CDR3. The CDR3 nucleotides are TGTGCCAGCAGCCAAGCTGTCGAGCAGTACTTC. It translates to CASSQAVEQYF.

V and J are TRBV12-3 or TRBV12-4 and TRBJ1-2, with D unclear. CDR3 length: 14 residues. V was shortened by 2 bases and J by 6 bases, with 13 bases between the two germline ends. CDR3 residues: CASSLLAETHGYTF. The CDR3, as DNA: TGTGCCAGCAGTTTATTGGCAGAAACCCATGGCTACACCTTC.

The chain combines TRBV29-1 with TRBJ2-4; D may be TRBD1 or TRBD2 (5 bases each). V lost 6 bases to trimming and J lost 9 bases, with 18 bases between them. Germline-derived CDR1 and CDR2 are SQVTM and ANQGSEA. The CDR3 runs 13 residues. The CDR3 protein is CSVGTPGTGIQYF. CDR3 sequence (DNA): TGCAGCGTCGGGACGCCGGGAACCGGCATTCAGTACTTC.

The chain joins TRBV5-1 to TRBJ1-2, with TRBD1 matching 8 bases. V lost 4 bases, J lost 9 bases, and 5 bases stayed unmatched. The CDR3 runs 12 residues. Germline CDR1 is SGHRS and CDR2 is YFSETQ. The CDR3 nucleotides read TGCGCCAGCAGCCTACAGGGGGAGAGCTACACCTTC. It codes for CASSLQGESYTF.

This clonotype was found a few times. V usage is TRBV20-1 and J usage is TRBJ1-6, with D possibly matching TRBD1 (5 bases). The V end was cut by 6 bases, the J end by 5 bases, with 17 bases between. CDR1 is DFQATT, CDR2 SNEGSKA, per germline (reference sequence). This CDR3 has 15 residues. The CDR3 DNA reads TGCAGTGCCGCAAAGCAGGGACCAAATAATTCACCCCTCCACTTT. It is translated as CSAAKQGPNNSPLHF.

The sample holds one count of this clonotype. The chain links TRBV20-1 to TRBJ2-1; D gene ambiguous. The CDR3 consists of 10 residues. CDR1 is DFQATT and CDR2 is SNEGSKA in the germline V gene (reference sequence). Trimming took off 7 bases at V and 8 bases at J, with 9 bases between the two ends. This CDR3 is CSVHAYEQFF. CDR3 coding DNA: TGCAGTGTCCACGCATATGAGCAGTTCTTC.

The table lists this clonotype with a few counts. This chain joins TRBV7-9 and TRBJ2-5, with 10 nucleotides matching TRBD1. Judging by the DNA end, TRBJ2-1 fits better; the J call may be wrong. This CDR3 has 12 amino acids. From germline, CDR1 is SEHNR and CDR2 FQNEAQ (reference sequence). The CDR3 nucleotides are TGTGCCAGCAGCGGGACAGGGGATGAGCAGTTCTTC. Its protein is CASSGTGDEQFF.

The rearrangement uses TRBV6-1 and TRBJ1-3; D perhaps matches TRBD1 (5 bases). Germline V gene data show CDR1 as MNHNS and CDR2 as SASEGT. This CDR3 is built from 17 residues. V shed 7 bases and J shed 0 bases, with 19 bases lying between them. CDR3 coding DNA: TGTGCCAGCACCAAGGGGTTCGAAGGATACTCTGGAAACACCATATATTTT. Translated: CASTKGFEGYSGNTIYF.

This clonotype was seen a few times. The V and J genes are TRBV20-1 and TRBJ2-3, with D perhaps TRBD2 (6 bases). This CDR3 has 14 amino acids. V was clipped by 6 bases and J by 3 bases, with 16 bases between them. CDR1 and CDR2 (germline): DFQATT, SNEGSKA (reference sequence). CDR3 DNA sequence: TGCAGTGCGGGGGGACGGGGCCTAACAGATACGCAGTATTTT. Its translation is CSAGGRGLTDTQYF.